This T cell receptor (beta chain) was identified during a study of metastatic and nonmetastatic thyroid tumors. Study-level background: The comparison covered peripheral blood and tumor or nodule tissue in malignant and benign thyroid patients.

Germline V gene data show CDR1 as SGHTA and CDR2 as FQGTGA. V lost 4 bases and J lost 8, with 20 bases in between. The CDR3 is 16 residues long. Not a single patient had been given any form of treatment at any point before undergoing thyroid surgery. This clone showed up many times. In the authors' methods: Researchers built a distant-metastasis classifier for papillary thyroid cancer that drew on CDR3 differences across clinicopathological groups. TCRdb re-called the PCR reads through MiXCR. In this record, the V and J calls reflect TCRdb's handling and not the investigators' own analysis. The repertoire holds some 93,000 clones, about 13% seen once, with around 10% in the top ten.

The specimen was blood. This chain joins TRBV7-3 and TRBJ1-4, with D possibly matching TRBD1 (6 bases). The receptor was isolated from a female donor with papillary thyroid cancer or a benign thyroid nodule (not recorded which). Some clones in this sample may be carry-over from other donors' samples. The CDR3 reads CASSSTLTGPREKLFF. The CDR3, as DNA: TGTGCCAGCAGCTCCACCCTGACAGGCCCCCGGGAAAAACTGTTTTTT.